This TCR beta chain was sequenced for a study of blood T cells in healthy people across ages. On this clonotype itself: The antigen is not known.

CDR1 SNHLY and CDR2 FYNNEI come from the germline V gene. The CDR3 extends over 13 amino acids. A second PCR of roughly 7 to 11 cycles used a sample-barcoded 5' primer and a J-beta primer mix. Using its own MiXCR run on the 5' RACE reads, TCRdb lists one record per CDR3 protein. Of around 1,500,000 distinct CDR3 sequences in the sample, roughly 30% were seen once. Overall study results and limits: Estimates drawn from one million T cells were deemed to understate diversity. The study could not conclusively compare naive and antigen-experienced cells, given its unsorted PBMCs.

The V call is TRBV2, the J call TRBJ2-5; D possibly corresponds to TRBD1 (5 bases). The end of the DNA fits TRBJ2-7 better, so the J call may be wrong. Material for sequencing was blood. The receptor was derived from a woman in her thirties in good health. DNA of the CDR3: TGTGCCAGCAGTGAGTTAGGGGTGGACGAGCAGTACTTC. Protein: CASSELGVDEQYF.